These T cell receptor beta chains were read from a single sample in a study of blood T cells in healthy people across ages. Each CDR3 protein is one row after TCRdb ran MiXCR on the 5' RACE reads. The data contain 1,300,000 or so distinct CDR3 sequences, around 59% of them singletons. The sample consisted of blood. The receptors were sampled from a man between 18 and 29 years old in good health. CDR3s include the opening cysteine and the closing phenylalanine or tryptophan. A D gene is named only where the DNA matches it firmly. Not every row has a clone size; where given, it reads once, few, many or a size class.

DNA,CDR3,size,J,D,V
TGTGCCATCAGTGAGTCCCTAGCGGGACCCCTCTACGAGCAGTACTTC,CAISESLAGPLYEQYF,.,TRBJ2-7,TRBD2,TRBV10-3
TGTGCCACCAGCAGAGCAGGAGATAACTATGGCTACACCTTC,CATSRAGDNYGYTF,.,TRBJ1-2,.,TRBV15
TGTGCCAGCAGTTTCACGTGGCCTAGCGGAAACAATGAGCAGTTCTTC,CASSFTWPSGNNEQFF,few,TRBJ2-1,TRBD2,TRBV7-2
TGCGCCAGCAGCCAAGTTCCGTTCAGTACCGTTTACTCCTACGAGCAGTACTTC,CASSQVPFSTVYSYEQYF,few,TRBJ2-7,.,TRBV4-1
TGCAGCCCCCTTCGTTGGACGGACAGGGGATACAATGAGCAGTTCTTC,CSPLRWTDRGYNEQFF,few,TRBJ2-1,TRBD1,TRBV29-1
TGTGCCAGCAGTTACCTACCGGAACTCTACGAGCAGTACTTC,CASSYLPELYEQYF,.,TRBJ2-7,.,TRBV6-2/TRBV6-3
TGCAGCGCCGGACAGTTCTCCTACGAGCAGTACTTC,CSAGQFSYEQYF,.,TRBJ2-7,.,TRBV29-1
TGCGCCAGCAGTGAGTCGCTGGGGCTAGTGGTTTACAATGAGCAGTTCTTC,CASSESLGLVVYNEQFF,.,TRBJ2-1,.,TRBV10-1
TGTGCCAGCAGTTTAGGGATAGCCAAAAACATTCAGTACTTC,CASSLGIAKNIQYF,.,TRBJ2-4,.,TRBV12-3/TRBV12-4
TGCAGCGTTGACGTACGACAGGGTCGTAATGAGCAGTTCTTC,CSVDVRQGRNEQFF,.,TRBJ2-1,TRBD1,TRBV29-1
TGCGCCAGCAGCCGGACAGGGGGCGCCCACAATGAGCAGTACTTC,CASSRTGGAHNEQYF,.,TRBJ2-5,TRBD1,TRBV4-1
TGTGCCAGCAGCCCGGACGAGGGGTTCACAGATATGCAGTATTTT,CASSPDEGFTDMQYF,.,TRBJ2-3,.,TRBV3-1
TGTGCCAGAGGGGGGGTAAGAATGAGCTACGAGCAGTACTTC,CARGGVRMSYEQYF,.,TRBJ2-7,.,TRBV14
TGTGCCAGCAGCGAGGGTAGCGGGAACTACGAGCAGTACTTC,CASSEGSGNYEQYF,.,TRBJ2-7,TRBD2,TRBV9
TGTACCTCAGATAGGGAAAGGGGCACAGATACGCAGTATTTT,CTSDRERGTDTQYF,.,TRBJ2-3,.,TRBV13
TGCAGCGTGACCAGGGGGTCAATCCACGAGCAGTACTTC,CSVTRGSIHEQYF,.,TRBJ2-7,TRBD1,TRBV29-1
TGTGCCATCAGTGAGTCGAGGGACGGCTTGGAAACCCAGTACTTC,CAISESRDGLETQYF,.,TRBJ2-5,.,TRBV10-3
TGTGCCAGCACCGCTTTTCCGGGACAGAGCTCCTACAATGAGCAGTTCTTC,CASTAFPGQSSYNEQFF,.,TRBJ2-1,TRBD1,TRBV5-5
TGCGCCAGCAGCCTTGGGACAGGGTGGGCCTACGAGCAGTACTTC,CASSLGTGWAYEQYF,.,TRBJ2-7,TRBD1,TRBV5-1
TGTGCCACCAGCAGAGATCGGGACAGAGTTACAGATACGCAGTATTTT,CATSRDRDRVTDTQYF,.,TRBJ2-3,TRBD1,TRBV15
TGTGCCAGCGGCCAGGTCGGTACCGGGGAGCTGTTTTTT,CASGQVGTGELFF,.,TRBJ2-2,.,TRBV3-1
TGCAGCGTTGTTAGGGGTATAGACGAGCAGTACTTC,CSVVRGIDEQYF,few,TRBJ2-7,.,TRBV29-1
TGCAGCGCCTGGGTGTCGACAGGGGGGAGGGCTGGGGCCAACGTCCTGACTTTC,CSAWVSTGGRAGANVLTF,.,TRBJ2-6,TRBD1,TRBV29-1
TGTGCCAGCACCCGACGGGACCCCCCTGTGAGTGGCTACACCTTC,CASTRRDPPVSGYTF,.,TRBJ1-2,.,TRBV6-2/TRBV6-3
TGTGCCAGCAGCTACGAGATACCCTACGAGCAGTACTTC,CASSYEIPYEQYF,.,TRBJ2-7,.,TRBV7-9
TGTGCCAGCAGTTTCCCCACCCTAGCGGGAGGGACCTACGAGCAGTACTTC,CASSFPTLAGGTYEQYF,.,TRBJ2-7,TRBD2,TRBV28
TGTGCCAGCAGGGGGATAAATACGCAGTATTTT,CASRGINTQYF,once,TRBJ2-3,.,TRBV6-5
TGTGCCAGCAGTTTATCCGTTACAGGTTTTAACTCTGGGGCCAACGTCCTGACTTTC,CASSLSVTGFNSGANVLTF,once,TRBJ2-6,.,TRBV27
TGTGCCAGCAGCAACATTCCTAGCCGGAACGAGCAGTACTTC,CASSNIPSRNEQYF,.,TRBJ2-7,.,TRBV5-5
TGTGCCATCGGGGGGGCCATGGACACCGGGGAGCTGTTTTTT,CAIGGAMDTGELFF,few,TRBJ2-2,.,TRBV10-3
TGCGCCAGCAGCTTGGGGAAGGGGACTGAAGCTTTCTTT,CASSLGKGTEAFF,.,TRBJ1-1,.,TRBV5-1
TGTGCCAGCAGAGATGGGGACACCAGGTGGTTCGGGTCTTACAATGAGCAGTTCTTC,CASRDGDTRWFGSYNEQFF,.,TRBJ2-1,.,TRBV2
TGTGCCAGCAGTGAAGTACGGGACAACGAGCAGTACTTC,CASSEVRDNEQYF,few,TRBJ2-7,.,TRBV2
TGCAGCGTTTTAAAAAACGAGCAGTACTTC,CSVLKNEQYF,few,TRBJ2-7,.,TRBV29-1
TGTGCCAGCGGTACAGGGTTAGGGTATGGCTACACCTTC,CASGTGLGYGYTF,.,TRBJ1-2,.,TRBV27
TGTGCCACCGACGACCCAGGCAGACCCTACAATGAGCAGTTCTTC,CATDDPGRPYNEQFF,.,TRBJ2-1,.,TRBV15
TGCAGTGCTAGAGTAGGGGGACGGATCAATGAGCAGTTCTTC,CSARVGGRINEQFF,once,TRBJ2-1,.,TRBV20-1
TGTGCCAGCTATGCCCGGACTAGCGATACGCAGTATTTT,CASYARTSDTQYF,.,TRBJ2-3,TRBD2,TRBV12-3/TRBV12-4
TGTGCCAGCAAACAGGGGCTGAGGCAGCCCCAGCATTTT,CASKQGLRQPQHF,once,TRBJ1-5,TRBD1,TRBV27
TGTGCCAGCAGTTCCTCGAATTTTCCAGGACGAATAGTTCGAGAGACCCAGTACTTC,CASSSSNFPGRIVRETQYF,.,TRBJ2-5,.,TRBV6-2/TRBV6-3
TGTGCCAGCAGTGAAGCGGGATCCTTGAAGGAGACCCAGTACTTC,CASSEAGSLKETQYF,.,TRBJ2-5,.,TRBV2
TGTGCCAGCAGCTTAGATACAACGACGCAGTATTTT,CASSLDTTTQYF,.,TRBJ2-3,.,TRBV7-2
TGCAGTGCCCAGGGGACTTATGGCAATCAGCCCCAGCATTTT,CSAQGTYGNQPQHF,once,TRBJ1-5,.,TRBV20-1